This passage covers 24 T cell receptor beta chains from one sample sequenced in a study of blood T cell repertoires in COVID-19. Measured with immunoSEQ multiplex PCR; TCRdb has only the in-frame clones, and not every one. The data contain just over 80,000 clones, around 88% of them singletons. Sequencing used PBMCs or T cells enriched from blood (not recorded which). The receptors shown here come from a woman aged 50 to 60 with acute COVID-19.

The chain's CDR3 is CASSQEIWRADGNSGNTIYF. For the CDR3, the DNA is TGTGCCAGCAGCCAAGAAATCTGGAGGGCTGACGGGAACTCTGGAAACACCATATATTTT. The rearrangement links TRBV3-1 (or the pseudogene TRBV3-2) to TRBJ1-3; D is undetermined. This CDR3 spans 20 amino acids. Germline-derived CDR1 and CDR2 are LGHDT and YNNKEL (reference sequence). With 0 bases removed from V and 0 bases from J, the gap between germline ends came to 21 bases.

The chain employs TRBV9 and TRBJ2-1, with a possible D match to TRBD2 (6 bases). V was clipped by 2 bases and J by 6 bases, with 15 bases between them. The V gene's germline CDR1 is SGDLS and CDR2 YYNGEE. CDR3 length: 15 residues. DNA of the CDR3: TGTGCCAGCAGCGTGAGTGGCGGGGCCCGCAATGAGCAGTTCTTC. Translated, it gives CASSVSGGARNEQFF.

The chain is built from TRBV19 and TRBJ1-3; D perhaps matches TRBD1 (6 bases). V was cut by 6 bases and J by 4 bases, with 13 bases left in between. The CDR3 consists of 14 residues. Germline CDR1 is LNHDA and CDR2 is SQIVND (reference sequence). CDR3 region: CASRKQGTGNTIYF. CDR3 DNA: TGTGCCAGTAGAAAACAGGGTACCGGAAACACCATATATTTT.

This rearrangement joins TRBV7-2 to TRBJ2-7, with TRBD2 matching 13 bases. The germline gives CDR1 SGHTA, CDR2 FQGNSA. The V and J ends lost 5 bases and 1 base, in that order; junction bases with no gene match: 11. The CDR3 runs to 18 residues. CDR3 residues: CASSGGLAGSLPSYEQYF. The CDR3 DNA sequence: TGTGCCAGCAGCGGGGGACTAGCGGGATCCCTTCCGTCCTACGAGCAGTACTTC.

The chain employs TRBV3-1 (or the pseudogene TRBV3-2) and TRBJ2-7; 8 nucleotides match TRBD2. Trimming cost V 1 base and J 0 bases; bases outside gene matches: 11. The germline CDR1 and CDR2 sequences are LGHDT and YNNKEL (reference sequence). This CDR3 comprises 18 residues. The CDR3 sequence is CASSQALMLAGLSYEQYF. The CDR3 DNA follows: TGTGCCAGCAGCCAAGCTTTAATGCTAGCGGGCCTCTCCTACGAGCAGTACTTC.

The J gene is TRBJ2-7, the V gene TRBV11-2; 9 nucleotides align to TRBD2. V shed 2 bases, J shed 2 bases, and the junction held 4 bases outside the gene matches. This CDR3 spans 15 amino acids. From germline, CDR1 is SGHAT and CDR2 FQNNGV. The CDR3 coding sequence is TGTGCCAGCAGCTTAACTAGCGGGCACCCCTACGAGCAGTACTTC. This sequence encodes CASSLTSGHPYEQYF.

The chain combines TRBV4-3 with TRBJ1-1, with TRBD1 as a possible D gene (5 bases). V dropped 2 bases and J dropped 5 bases, with 9 bases sitting between them. The germline CDR1 and CDR2 sequences are LGHNA and YSLEER. The CDR3 sequence is 13 residues long. The CDR3 sequence: CASSQQGLTEAFF. The CDR3, as DNA: TGCGCCAGCAGCCAACAGGGACTTACTGAAGCTTTCTTT.

This sequence joins TRBV19 and TRBJ2-7; the match to TRBD1 covers 7 bases. This CDR3 spans 12 amino acids. Germline lookup yields CDR1 LNHDA and CDR2 SQIVND (reference sequence). The ends lost 4 bases at V and 3 bases at J; junction bases unmatched: 0. In DNA form, the CDR3 reads TGTGCCAGTAGTAGACAGGGCTACGAGCAGTACTTC. It translates to CASSRQGYEQYF.

This rearrangement joins TRBV4-3 to TRBJ1-2, with TRBD1 matching over 7 bases. V was pared by 4 bases and J by 1 base, with 12 bases of the junction left unmatched. CDR3 length: 17 amino acids. Germline CDR1 reads LGHNA; CDR2 reads YSLEER. The CDR3 loop is CASSPGWETGVNYGYTF. The CDR3 DNA is TGCGCCAGCAGCCCAGGGTGGGAAACAGGGGTTAACTATGGCTACACCTTC.

This clone was seen a single time. V and J are TRBV11-3 and TRBJ1-1; possible D gene TRBD1, 6 bases. Trimming removed 1 base at V and 0 bases at J, with 18 bases between. Per germline, CDR1 SGHNT and CDR2 YENEEA. This CDR3 contains 18 residues. In nucleotides, the CDR3 is TGTGCCAGCAGCTTAGGCCCCTCACAGGGACGGATGAACACTGAAGCTTTCTTT. Translated, it gives CASSLGPSQGRMNTEAFF. Full variable domain (remainder filled in from reference TRBV11-3 and TRBJ1-1): EAGVVQSPRYKIIEKKQPVAFWCNPISGHNTLYWYLQNLGQGPELLIRYENEEAVDDSQLPKDRFSAERLKGVDSTLKIQPAELGDSAVYLCASSLGPSQGRMNTEAFFGQGTRLTVV.

The rearrangement joins TRBV11-3 to TRBJ1-1, with 7 bases matching TRBD1. Per germline, CDR1 SGHNT and CDR2 YENEEA. The CDR3 has 13 residues. The V and J ends lost 6 bases and 5 bases, in that order; junction bases with no gene match: 6. Here the CDR3 DNA reads TGTGCCAGCAGAGGACAGGAGAGGACTGAAGCTTTCTTT. It is translated as CASRGQERTEAFF.

This chain joins TRBV29-1 and TRBJ2-7; 11 bases line up with TRBD2. Germline V gene lookup returns CDR1 SQVTM and CDR2 ANQGSEA. This CDR3 is 13 amino acids long. Losses at the gene ends were 4 bases for V and 7 bases for J; bases not matched to a gene: 6. For the CDR3, the DNA is TGCAGCGTTGCTCTAGCGGGAGGTCGGGAGCAGTACTTC. Amino acid sequence: CSVALAGGREQYF.

The chain couples TRBV18 to TRBJ2-1, with D possibly being TRBD2 (5 bases). The CDR3 consists of 16 residues. With 4 bases removed from V and 3 bases from J, the gap between germline ends came to 16 bases. CDR1 is KGHSH, CDR2 LQKENI, per germline. The DNA for the CDR3 is TGTGCCAGCTCACGGGAGAGGCCGACCCACTACAATGAGCAGTTCTTC. This gives the protein CASSRERPTHYNEQFF.

The rearrangement joins TRBV19 to TRBJ1-2; the D is unclear. V lost 3 bases and J lost 8, with 13 bases in between. This CDR3 comprises 13 residues. From germline, CDR1 is LNHDA and CDR2 SQIVND (reference sequence). CDR3 bases: TGTGCCAGTAGTATCGGGAAGGGAAGCGGCTACACCTTC. It encodes CASSIGKGSGYTF.

The V and J genes are TRBV5-4 and TRBJ1-3; D gene uncertain. The CDR3 length is 14 residues. The V and J ends lost 7 bases and 4 bases respectively, with 15 bases between them. Germline V CDR1 and CDR2: SGHNT, YYREEE (reference sequence). The CDR3 DNA sequence: TGTGCCAGCTCGGTTAAGAGCATCGGAAACACCATATATTTT. Translating it yields CASSVKSIGNTIYF.

This chain joins TRBV11-2 and TRBJ2-7; 7 bases align to TRBD1. CDR3 length: 15 residues. Trimming at V came to 5 bases and at J to 4 bases, leaving 11 bases not matched to a gene. CDR1 and CDR2 from the germline V gene are SGHAT and FQNNGV. Here the CDR3 reads CASSPPWTGNYEQYF. The CDR3 nucleotides read TGTGCCAGCAGCCCACCGTGGACAGGAAATTACGAGCAGTACTTC.

CDR3: CASSGQEGRNYGYTF. The CDR3 nucleotides are TGTGCCAGCAGCGGGCAGGAGGGACGGAACTATGGCTACACCTTC. The rearrangement links TRBV9 to TRBJ1-2; D is possibly TRBD1 (5 bases). V was clipped by 3 bases and J by 2 bases, with 14 bases between them. The CDR3 consists of 15 residues. Per germline, CDR1 SGDLS and CDR2 YYNGEE.

This clone was counted only a few times. The chain has TRBV7-9 and TRBJ1-3; D gene uncertain. In germline, CDR1 is SEHNR, CDR2 FQNEAQ (reference sequence). Trimming took 2 bases from V and 0 from J, leaving 14 bases between them. The CDR3 sequence is 17 residues long. CDR3 in DNA: TGTGCCAGCAGCTTAAATCTGGGCTTCAGCTCTGGAAACACCATATATTTT. Translation gives CASSLNLGFSSGNTIYF.

The chain couples TRBV4-2 to TRBJ1-1, with D unclear. CDR3 length: 14 amino acids. V lost 4 bases, J lost 7 bases, and 16 bases lay in between. CDR1 LGHNA and CDR2 YNFKEQ come from the germline V gene. The CDR3 region has the DNA TGTGCCAGCAGCCTGGCAATGGAGAGAAGTGAAGCTTTCTTT. Protein: CASSLAMERSEAFF.

This chain joins TRBV9 and TRBJ1-6, with D possibly TRBD1 on 6 matching bases. The germline V and J ends were trimmed by 3 bases and 7 bases, with 14 bases remaining between them. This CDR3 has 15 amino acids. Germline-derived CDR1 and CDR2 are SGDLS and YYNGEE. The CDR3 spells CASSATGQVNSPLHF. The CDR3 DNA is TGTGCCAGCAGCGCGACGGGACAAGTGAATTCACCCCTCCACTTT.

This clone showed up just once. CDR3 sequence reads: CASSSDRGRQPQHF. The DNA of the CDR3 is TGTGCCAGCAGTTCGGACAGGGGGAGACAGCCCCAGCATTTT. The rearrangement joins TRBV27 to TRBJ1-5; 10 bases are shared with TRBD1. Germline CDR1 and CDR2: MNHEY and SMNVEV (reference sequence). The CDR3 is made up of 14 amino acids. J gave up 7 bases and V 4 bases, and 4 bases lay outside the gene matches.

The rearrangement uses TRBV18 and TRBJ2-7, with D perhaps matching TRBD1 (5 bases). The length of the CDR3 is 15 residues. The ends were cut back, 4 bases at V and 3 bases at J, with 16 bases in the middle. CDR1 is KGHSH and CDR2 is LQKENI in the germline V gene. The CDR3: CASSHTDSGLYEQYF. The CDR3 DNA reads as TGTGCCAGCTCACACACCGACAGTGGCCTCTACGAGCAGTACTTC.

The chain employs TRBV28 and TRBJ2-7; the D gene is possibly TRBD2 (5 bases). This CDR3 spans 14 amino acids. V dropped 6 bases and J dropped 2 bases, with 14 bases sitting between them. Germline loops: CDR1 MDHEN, CDR2 SYDVKM. CDR3 in amino acids: CASSLRTRTYEQYF. CDR3 in DNA: TGTGCCAGCAGCTTGCGAACTAGAACCTACGAGCAGTACTTC.

The rearrangement links TRBV4-1 to TRBJ2-7; tentative D call: TRBD2 (6 bases). This CDR3 contains 16 residues. Germline CDR1 and CDR2: MGHRA and YSYEKL. Trimming shortened V by 0 bases and J by 3 bases, and 15 bases separated the two germline ends. For the CDR3, the DNA is TGCGCCAGCAGCCAAGATCGGGGGACTTTCTACTACGAGCAGTACTTC. This codes for CASSQDRGTFYYEQYF.